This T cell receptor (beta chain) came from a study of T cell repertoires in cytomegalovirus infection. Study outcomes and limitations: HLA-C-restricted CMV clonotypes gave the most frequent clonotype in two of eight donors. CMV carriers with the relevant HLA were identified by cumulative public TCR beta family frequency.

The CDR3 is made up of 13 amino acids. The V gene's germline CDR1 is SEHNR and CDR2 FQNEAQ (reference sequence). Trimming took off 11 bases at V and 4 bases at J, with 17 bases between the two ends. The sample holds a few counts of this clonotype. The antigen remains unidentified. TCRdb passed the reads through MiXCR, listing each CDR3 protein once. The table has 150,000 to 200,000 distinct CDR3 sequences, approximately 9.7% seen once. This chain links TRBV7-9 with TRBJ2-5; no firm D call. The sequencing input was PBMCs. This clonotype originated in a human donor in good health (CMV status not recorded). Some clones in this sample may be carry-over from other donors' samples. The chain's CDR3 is CAVEKALGETQYF. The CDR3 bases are TGTGCCGTGGAGAAGGCCTTGGGAGAGACCCAGTACTTC. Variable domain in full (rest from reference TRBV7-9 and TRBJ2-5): DTGVSQNPRHKITKRGQNVTFRCDPISEHNRLYWYRQTLGQGPEFLTYFQNEAQLEKSRLLSDRFSAERPKGSFSTLEIQRTEQGDSAMYLCAVEKALGETQYFGPGTRLLVL.